The present T cell receptor (beta chain) was sequenced within a study of post-analysis software for immune sequencing data. Study background: Relapsing-remitting, secondary progressive and progressive-relapsing multiple sclerosis were all included among the disease courses. Study-level results: Compared with controls, patients showed significantly lower normalized Chao1 diversity. Comparison of patients with controls showed five or six TRBV segments more frequent in patients, TRBV5-6, TRBV5-1 and TRBV20-1 among them. Co-batched samples clustered tightly together by F measure.

This CDR3 region has 14 residues. Germline V lookup: CDR1 SQVTM, CDR2 ANQGSEA. V shed 6 bases and J 4 bases; nucleotides not matched to a gene: 6. About this clonotype: The antigen is not known.

Sequencing libraries made from TCR beta cDNA carried unique molecular identifiers. Roughly 0.5 million cDNA molecules were obtained from about 1 to 10 million T cells. TCRdb used MiXCR to reprocess the PCR reads, holding one entry per CDR3 protein. The sample has a few hundred thousand distinct CDR3 sequences; under 40% are singletons. The chain is built from TRBV29-1 and TRBJ2-3, with 11 bases that match TRBD2. The sequenced material came from blood. This TCR derives from a girl aged 2 to 17 with multiple sclerosis. CDR3 sequence reads: CSVSSGGKADTQYF. CDR3 sequence (DNA): TGCAGCGTATCTAGCGGGGGGAAGGCAGATACGCAGTATTTT.